This TCR beta chain is drawn from a study of identical twins listed by TCRdb under 2016. For context, the study as a whole: To test whether fetal clonotypes persist, this study deep-sequenced TCR alpha and beta repertoires from monozygotic twins, from unrelated adults of various ages, and from cord blood. To rule out contamination, replicate twin experiments were performed at different times with different library preparation protocols. Paper-wide results and their limitations: In beta out-of-frame sequences, excess twin sharing was weaker, because having fewer shared sequences lowered the signal-to-noise ratio. Fewer insertions were carried by abundant cord blood beta clonotypes; a weaker similar trend was observed in young adult naive repertoires, while no such trend was observed in memory repertoires. Compared with coincidental sharing between unrelated individuals, an excess of low generation-probability sequences was observed among out-of-frame TCR alpha sequences shared between twins. In monozygotic twins, out-of-frame TCR alpha sharing was systematically underestimated by recombination models, although the models agreed with sharing between unrelated individuals. Invariant T cells such as MAIT and iNKT could partly confound zero-insertion analyses, although diverse VJ usage argued against such confounding for most clonotypes. Because the same donors could not be followed over many years, the conclusions relied on cross-sectional statistical analysis.

This clonotype showed up just a few times. It has no known antigen specificity. Base-call qualities are not available, and no considerably larger clone is one nucleotide away. Library preparation was by 5' RACE. TCRdb records Illumina HiSeq 2000 as the sequencer. Template switching added a universal primer binding site, and the final cDNA carried a unique molecular identifier that allowed TCR cDNA molecules to be counted accurately. Specific primers in the conserved constant-segment region were used to synthesize first-strand cDNA for TCR alpha and beta chains. To control for contamination, each cDNA library was double barcoded with a SMART-Mk sample barcode plus Illumina barcodes. TruSeq adapter sequences along with Illumina sample barcodes were introduced in two successive PCR steps. The Illumina HiSeq platform was used with custom primers to sequence TCR alpha and beta cDNA libraries. The paper's data handling went like this. MiGEC processed the raw reads to extract unique molecular identifiers, while MiXCR was used to determine the CDR3 positions. For each individual, recombination models were inferred using an EM algorithm with the repgenHMM and IGoR tools. The analysis of shared clonotypes was done with the tcR package in R, with sharing normalized by the product of cloneset sizes. Out-of-frame nonproductive sequences were analyzed to study raw recombination free of thymic and clonal selection effects. The public reads were quality trimmed at Q25 with fastp and then assembled into clones with MiXCR by TCRdb, keeping productive beta chains. Identical CDR3 proteins give one entry, which carries the most common genes and DNA. The V and J calls were determined by TCRdb, not by the authors. The sample table shows hundreds of thousands of distinct CDR3 sequences, and 6% to 9% are seen once. The top ten clonotypes cover approximately 2% of the sample.

The CDR3, from cysteine to phenylalanine, totals 17 residues. The entry retains the CDR3 DNA only, 51 bases that are in frame from base 1. Reading the germline V gene gives CDR1 MGHDK and CDR2 SYGVNS. The junction shows trimming of 0 bases on V and 3 bases on J, plus 15 bases between the germline ends. All donors were healthy Caucasians. The twin cohort consisted of three pairs of female monozygotic twins, all aged roughly 18 to 30 years. Miltenyi CD45RO+ enrichment and human naive T-cell isolation kits were used to isolate memory (CD45RO+) and naive T cells from PBMC. These data were also filed under a second study, of yellow fever vaccine responses in identical twins. The second paper further reports: The authors reported that the T cell response to vaccination in identical twins appeared partly convergent and partly personalized. The study precisely tracked vaccine-responding T cell clones in identical twins.

This receptor was obtained from a woman aged 18-35 years in good health. The rearranged chain carries TRBV25-1 and TRBJ2-1; TRBD1 is a possible D gene, resting on 5 matching bases. Sequencing used memory (CD45RO+) T cells sorted from blood. In the paper's terms, the cell subset or site label means: CD45RO+ enriched T cells. The nucleotide sequence is TGTGCCAGCAGTGAATATAAACAGGAGAAATACTACAATGAGCAGTTCTTC. Its protein product is CASSEYKQEKYYNEQFF.